One and the same sample provided the 4 T cell receptor beta chains below, sequenced in a study of vaccination effects on CD4 cells after COVID-19. ViraFEST used viral peptide pools to expand antigen-specific CD4+ T cells before sequencing. Investigators separated out CD4+ T cells once around 10 days of culture had passed. What these receptors recognize is not known. The table came from immunoSEQ multiplex PCR; TCRdb's copy has only in-frame clones and leaves some out. The sample includes about 61,000 clones, roughly 76% of them seen just once. The sequences come from CD4+ T cells from PBMCs cultured with HCoV-229E spike peptides, collected before COVID-19 vaccination. These receptors were collected from a human donor who received a COVID-19 vaccine.

There are a few counts of this clone. This rearrangement joins TRBV4-1 to TRBJ2-3; D perhaps matches TRBD2 (6 bases). CDR3 length: 16 amino acids. Trimming shortened V by 1 base and J by 2 bases, and 13 bases separated the two germline ends. From germline, CDR1 is MGHRA and CDR2 YSYEKL. The CDR3 region is CASSQGGRGLTDTQYF. CDR3 bases: TGCGCCAGCAGCCAAGGAGGACGGGGACTCACAGATACGCAGTATTTT.

This chain connects TRBV11-2 to TRBJ2-5, with 7 positions matching TRBD1. Germline values: CDR1 SGHAT, CDR2 FQNNGV. This CDR3 is 14 amino acids long. The trim removed 5 bases at V and 4 bases at J, leaving 7 bases unmatched. CDR3 DNA sequence: TGTGCCAGCAGCAACTACAGGGGACCAGAGACCCAGTACTTC. This codes for CASSNYRGPETQYF.

The rearrangement links TRBV5-1 to TRBJ1-2, with 10 bases lining up with TRBD1. The germline gives CDR1 SGHRS, CDR2 YFSETQ. CDR3 size: 16 residues. V shed 4 bases and J 8 bases; nucleotides not matched to a gene: 14. Written as DNA, the CDR3 is TGCGCCAGCAGCGTGGGGGGGACAGGGGTCCCCCCGGGCTACACCTTC. Protein sequence: CASSVGGTGVPPGYTF.

The chain joins TRBV15 to TRBJ2-5; TRBD1 is a possible D gene (7 bases). The CDR3 covers 15 residues. V was shortened by 0 bases and J by 5 bases, with 13 bases between the two germline ends. The germline V gene has CDR1 LNHNV and CDR2 YYDKDF (reference sequence). In DNA form, the CDR3 reads TGTGCCACCAGCAGAGAAGGGGGCGCGGGGGAGACCCAGTACTTC. Amino acids: CATSREGGAGETQYF.